This T cell receptor beta chain was profiled in a study of chemoradiotherapy in HPV16-positive cancers. Overall study findings and caveats: Candidate HPV-specific clones and E7-related TCR motifs grew in tumor during treatment. Functional assays defining HPV-specific T cells used only a couple of HPV16-positive patients.

Clones were sequenced by immunoSEQ multiplex PCR, and TCRdb holds only the in-frame ones, with some missing. In the table there are about 22,000 clones, more than 90% of which are singletons. The CDR3 covers 16 residues. Looked up from germline, CDR1 is MNHNS and CDR2 is SASEGT. V shed 2 bases and J shed 0 bases, with 8 bases lying between them. This clone appeared a few times. Antigen specificity is unknown. The material was blood, obtained from a patient who underwent chemoradiotherapy. The J gene is TRBJ1-6, the V gene TRBV6-1, with a possible D match to TRBD1 (5 bases). This TCR was recovered from a human donor with HPV-associated anogenital cancer. CDR3 loop: CASSESGGSYNSPLHF. The CDR3 nucleotides are TGTGCCAGCAGTGAATCTGGGGGCTCCTATAATTCACCCCTCCACTTT.